This TCR beta chain came from a study of cytomegalovirus exposure and HLA in healthy donors. Trimming removed 5 bases at V and 0 bases at J, with 11 bases between. The CDR3 runs to 16 residues. Looked up from germline, CDR1 is LNHDA and CDR2 is SQIVND (reference sequence). It was with 60 Vbeta and 13 Jbeta primers that the PCR ran. Profiled with immunoSEQ multiplex PCR; TCRdb holds only in-frame clones, not every one. The sample carries 150,000 to 200,000 clones, 80% to 90% recorded once. This sequence originates from a woman younger than 35 in good health and CMV-seropositive. The chain is built from TRBV19 and TRBJ2-6; tentatively, D is TRBD1 (5 bases). Sequenced: PBMCs. For the CDR3, the DNA is TGTGCCAGTAGTCTACCAGGGAACTCTGGGGCCAACGTCCTGACTTTC. Amino acids: CASSLPGNSGANVLTF.